The 24 T cell receptor beta chains given below trace back to one sample, sequenced in a study of CD8+CD57+ T cells in acquired aplastic anemia. TCR beta VDJ and CDR3 profiling used genomic DNA as template. TCRdb itself ran the reads through MiXCR, one entry per CDR3 protein. The sample records about 180,000 distinct CDR3 sequences, about 60% being singletons. Individuals selected for sequencing had exhibited CD8+CD57+ cell expansion on flow cytometry. The sequencing sample was made of sorted CD4+, CD8+, or CD8+CD57+ T cells (not recorded which) from PBMCs. The receptors stem from a human donor with aplastic anemia.

This clonotype was observed a single time. The genes are TRBV7-3 and TRBJ1-2; D might be TRBD1 (5 bases). The CDR3 consists of 13 residues. Trimming took off 5 bases at V and 4 bases at J, with 11 bases between the two ends. Germline V gives CDR1 SGHTA, CDR2 FQGTGA. The DNA of the CDR3 is TGTGCCAGCAGCGACCGGGACCTCTATGGCTACACCTTC. Its protein is CASSDRDLYGYTF.

This clonotype was observed many times. The chain has TRBV20-1 and TRBJ2-7; TRBD1 matches 8 bases. The CDR3 is 13 amino acids. Trimming at V came to 4 bases and at J to 3 bases, leaving 5 bases not matched to a gene. The V gene's germline CDR1 is DFQATT and CDR2 SNEGSKA (reference sequence). In DNA, the CDR3 is TGCAGTGCTACAGGGGGCTCCAACTACGAGCAGTACTTC. This codes for CSATGGSNYEQYF.

This rearrangement joins TRBV7-6 to TRBJ2-7; 9 bases map to TRBD2. The germline gives CDR1 SGHVS, CDR2 FNYEAQ. This CDR3 region has 16 residues. V dropped 1 base and J dropped 5; count of bases not matched to a gene: 9. CDR3 sequence (DNA): TGTGCCAGCAGCTTAGTAAGAGCGGGAGGAACCCACGAGCAGTACTTC. Translating it yields CASSLVRAGGTHEQYF.

CDR3 sequence: CASSQGTGNSPLHF. DNA for the CDR3: TGTGCCAGCAGCCAGGGGACAGGGAATTCACCCCTCCACTTT. The V gene is TRBV7-9, the J gene TRBJ1-6; 9 nucleotides match TRBD1. This CDR3 spans 14 amino acids. V shed 5 bases and J 7 bases; nucleotides not matched to a gene: 3. Germline values: CDR1 SEHNR, CDR2 FQNEAQ (reference sequence). Complete variable domain (other parts from reference TRBV7-9 and TRBJ1-6): DTGVSQNPRHKITKRGQNVTFRCDPISEHNRLYWYRQTLGQGPEFLTYFQNEAQLEKSRLLSDRFSAERPKGSFSTLEIQRTEQGDSAMYLCASSQGTGNSPLHFGNGTRLTVT.

This clonotype occurred many times. The CDR3 DNA follows: TGTGCCAGCAGCCCACTCTTCCATCCAAGGGAGGGCTCTGGGGCCAACGTCCTGACTTTC. Translating it yields CASSPLFHPREGSGANVLTF. V is TRBV7-8 and J is TRBJ2-6, with 7 bases lining up with TRBD2. The V gene end was trimmed by 5 bases and the J gene end by 0 bases; junction bases not matched to a gene: 16. This CDR3 comprises 20 residues. Germline V gene data show CDR1 as SGHVS and CDR2 as FQNEAQ.

The V and J genes are TRBV15 and TRBJ2-1; 8 nucleotides align to TRBD2. The CDR3 is 15 amino acids. Germline trimming cut 8 bases from V and 8 bases from J; bases unmatched to any gene: 14. CDR1 and CDR2 (germline): LNHNV, YYDKDF (reference sequence). CDR3 nucleotides: TGTGCCACCGAGTTGGCGGGGGGCCACGGGGATGAGCAGTTCTTC. It translates to CATELAGGHGDEQFF.

This clonotype was seen repeatedly, ten times or more. The J gene is TRBJ2-2, the V gene TRBV19; no firm D call. This CDR3 is 15 amino acids long. V shed 7 bases and J shed 1 base, with 13 bases lying between them. Germline V CDR1 and CDR2: LNHDA, SQIVND (reference sequence). The CDR3 here is CASNVIMGNTGELFF. CDR3 sequence (DNA): TGTGCCAGTAACGTCATAATGGGGAACACCGGGGAGCTGTTTTTT.

This CDR3 reads CASSLIEGLQYF. The CDR3 nucleotides read TGTGCCAGCAGTTTAATCGAAGGGTTGCAGTATTTT. The chain couples TRBV12-3 or TRBV12-4 to TRBJ2-3; D is undetermined. The CDR3 runs 12 residues. Trimming took off 2 bases at V and 11 bases at J, with 11 bases between the two ends.

CDR3 nucleotide sequence: TGTGCCATCAGTCCCGGGACAGCAAACTATGGCTACACCTTC. This codes for CAISPGTANYGYTF. The chain employs TRBV10-3 and TRBJ1-2; 7 bases fit TRBD1. The CDR3 contains 14 residues. V shed 5 bases and J 2 bases; nucleotides not matched to a gene: 5. The V gene's germline CDR1 is ENHRY and CDR2 SYGVKD.

V gene TRBV14 combines with J gene TRBJ2-3; D not certain. Per the germline V gene, CDR1 is SGHDN and CDR2 is FVKESK. V shed 1 base and J shed 7 bases, with 6 bases lying between them. This CDR3 region has 12 residues. CDR3 nucleotides: TGTGCCAGCAGCCAAGTCCTACATACGCAGTATTTT. It encodes CASSQVLHTQYF. Looking up the rest from reference TRBV14 and TRBJ2-3 gives the full variable domain: EAGVTQFPSHSVIEKGQTVTLRCDPISGHDNLYWYRRVMGKEIKFLLHFVKESKQDESGMPNNRFLAERTGGTYSTLKVQPAELEDSGVYFCASSQVLHTQYFGPGTRLTVL.

The rearrangement links TRBV25-1 to TRBJ1-1, with D possibly TRBD1 on 5 matching bases. Trimming shortened V by 1 base and J by 2 bases, and 11 bases separated the two germline ends. The CDR3 covers 15 residues. CDR1 MGHDK and CDR2 SYGVNS come from the germline V gene. The CDR3 nucleotides are TGTGCCAGCAGTGAATTTGGGGGGGTTAACACTGAAGCTTTCTTT. Translating gives CASSEFGGVNTEAFF.

This clonotype was recorded at least ten times. V and J are TRBV11-2 and TRBJ2-7; a possible D gene is TRBD1 (6 bases). V was clipped by 5 bases and J by 0 bases, with 17 bases between them. From germline, CDR1 is SGHAT and CDR2 FQNNGV. The CDR3 is 16 amino acids. The CDR3: CASSQIKGQSSYEQYF. CDR3 DNA: TGTGCCAGCAGCCAGATTAAGGGACAAAGCTCCTACGAGCAGTACTTC. The entire variable domain, with the rest obtained from reference TRBV11-2 and TRBJ2-7, is as follows: EAGVAQSPRYKIIEKRQSVAFWCNPISGHATLYWYQQILGQGPKLLIQFQNNGVVDDSQLPKDRFSAERLKGVDSTLKIQPAKLEDSAVYLCASSQIKGQSSYEQYFGPGTRLTVT.

As for this clonotype: The conserved closing phenylalanine or tryptophan is absent in this CDR3, likely reflecting a read error. The V gene is TRBV12-3 or TRBV12-4, the J gene TRBJ2-5; possibly TRBD1 or TRBD2 for D (6 bases each). This CDR3 has 16 amino acids. Trimming shortened V by 6 bases and J by 1 base, and 18 bases separated the two germline ends. CDR3 DNA sequence: TGTGCCAGCAGCGAAGGAGGGGGGTTGGGCCAAGAGACCCAGTACCTC. Residues: CASSEGGGLGQETQYL.

This clonotype has at least ten counts. V is TRBV19 and J is TRBJ1-5; D gene ambiguous. The V and J ends lost 0 bases and 5 bases respectively, with 5 bases between them. The CDR3 covers 13 residues. Germline CDR1 reads LNHDA; CDR2 reads SQIVND (reference sequence). CDR3 loop: CASSIDSYQPQHF. Here the CDR3 DNA reads TGTGCCAGTAGTATAGACAGCTATCAGCCCCAGCATTTT.

The chain employs TRBV7-3 and TRBJ2-3; D is ambiguous. Germline CDR1 and CDR2: SGHTA and FQGTGA. V was clipped by 5 bases and J by 6 bases, with 18 bases between them. The CDR3 sequence is 15 residues long. CDR3 residues: CASSPRVLSLDTQYF. In DNA form, the CDR3 reads TGTGCCAGCAGCCCACGGGTACTGAGCTTGGATACGCAGTATTTT.

The table lists this clonotype with a count of one. CDR3 coding DNA: TGCAGTGCTAGAGATCTTGGGTACTACACCTTC. Its translation: CSARDLGYYTF. The V call is TRBV20-1, the J call TRBJ1-2; D gene uncertain. Germline assignment: CDR1 DFQATT and CDR2 SNEGSKA (reference sequence). V was cut by 0 bases and J by 10 bases, with 9 bases left in between. This CDR3 spans 11 amino acids.

The chain links TRBV19 to TRBJ1-5, with D uncertain. The CDR3 has 15 residues. Germline V gene lookup returns CDR1 LNHDA and CDR2 SQIVND (reference sequence). The ends were cut back, 3 bases at V and 3 bases at J, with 12 bases in the middle. The CDR3 loop is CASSMSRIPNQPQHF. Written as DNA, the CDR3 is TGTGCCAGTAGTATGAGCAGGATTCCCAATCAGCCCCAGCATTTT.

The chain links TRBV24-1 to TRBJ2-7; 7 bases fit TRBD2. There are 14 residues in the CDR3. CDR1 and CDR2 (germline): KGHDR, SFDVKD. J gave up 4 bases and V 3 bases, and 5 bases lay outside the gene matches. CDR3 sequence reads: CATSDLTSEYEQYF. The CDR3 bases are TGTGCCACCAGTGATCTAACTAGCGAGTACGAGCAGTACTTC.

This chain connects TRBV7-2 to TRBJ2-7; tentatively, D is TRBD1 (6 bases). CDR1 is SGHTA, CDR2 FQGNSA, per germline. Trimming left V 0 bases short and J 7 bases short, with 13 bases between. This CDR3 contains 14 residues. Here the CDR3 DNA reads TGTGCCAGCAGCTTAGCGGGGACACCACTGGAGCAGTACTTC. Amino acids: CASSLAGTPLEQYF. The full variable domain, its missing parts supplied by reference TRBV7-2 and TRBJ2-7, is GAGVSQSPSNKVTEKGKDVELRCDPISGHTALYWYRQSLGQGLEFLIYFQGNSAPDKSGLPSDRFSAERTGGSVSTLTIQRTQQEDSAVYLCASSLAGTPLEQYFGPGTRLTVT.

The rearrangement links TRBV7-7 to TRBJ1-6; TRBD1 is a possible D gene (6 bases). The CDR3 consists of 16 residues. Trimming left V 1 base short and J 7 bases short, with 14 bases between. CDR1 is SSHAT, CDR2 FNYEAQ, per germline (reference sequence). The CDR3: CASSLVGQTRNSPLHF. CDR3 in DNA: TGTGCCAGCAGCTTAGTAGGACAGACCAGAAATTCACCCCTCCACTTT.

This clonotype was recorded a few times. The CDR3 sequence is CSARKGEVSPLHF. The CDR3 nucleotides read TGCAGTGCTAGGAAAGGGGAGGTTTCACCCCTCCACTTT. J is TRBJ1-6 and V is TRBV20-1, with D maybe TRBD1 (5 bases). The CDR3 extends over 13 amino acids. Germline V gene sequence: CDR1 DFQATT, CDR2 SNEGSKA (reference sequence). The ends were cut back, 3 bases at V and 9 bases at J, with 12 bases in the middle.

The V gene is TRBV4-2, the J gene TRBJ1-2; D unresolved. Looked up from germline, CDR1 is LGHNA and CDR2 is YNFKEQ. Trimming removed 5 bases from V and 12 bases from J, with 22 bases in between. The CDR3 covers 14 residues. CDR3 region: CASSVGPVSSGNTF. The CDR3, as DNA: TGTGCCAGCAGCGTAGGGCCGGTGAGCTCTGGAAACACCTTC.

This chain connects TRBV15 to TRBJ2-3; 7 bases are a match to TRBD2. The ends lost 0 bases at V and 6 bases at J; junction bases unmatched: 9. Germline V gene sequence: CDR1 LNHNV, CDR2 YYDKDF (reference sequence). CDR3 length equals 16 residues. The CDR3: CATSRDPGGSTDTQYF. CDR3 nucleotides: TGTGCCACCAGCAGAGATCCGGGCGGGAGTACCGATACGCAGTATTTT.

The rearrangement links TRBV20-1 to TRBJ1-1, with no clear D. The CDR3 is made up of 13 amino acids. Trimming left V 1 base short and J 2 bases short, with 8 bases between. Per germline, CDR1 DFQATT and CDR2 SNEGSKA (reference sequence). The CDR3 region is CSARARLNTEAFF. The CDR3 bases are TGCAGTGCTAGAGCTCGGTTAAACACTGAAGCTTTCTTT.